This is a list of T cell receptor beta chains from one sample in a study of shared clonotypes between healthy human individuals. Only in-frame clones appear in the TCRdb table, and some are missing; sequencing was by immunoSEQ multiplex PCR. The sample records under 600,000 clones, 98% being singletons. The specimen sequenced was naive CD8+ T cells sorted from blood. These receptors came from a man aged 25 to 45 in good health. CDR3s include the opening cysteine and the closing phenylalanine or tryptophan.

V: TRBV11-2
J: TRBJ2-1
CDR3: CASSVNPGLAGYNEQFF

V: TRBV5-1
J: TRBJ2-1
CDR3: CASSLSRPARGNEQFF

V: TRBV19
J: TRBJ2-1
CDR3: CATAWRATLAGGPNEQFF

V: TRBV11-2
J: TRBJ2-4
CDR3: CASSLPRGGGLAKNIQYF

V: TRBV14
J: TRBJ2-2
CDR3: CASSPVPGAAGELFF

V: TRBV4-3
J: TRBJ1-2
CDR3: CASSQELVYGYTF

V: TRBV19
J: TRBJ2-7
CDR3: CASSIRASGTYEQYF

V: TRBV11-2
J: TRBJ2-7
CDR3: CASKQGYYEQYF

V: TRBV2
J: TRBJ1-1
CDR3: CASPGRVEAFF

V: TRBV9
J: TRBJ2-7
CDR3: CASSDNSEQYF

V: TRBV27
J: TRBJ2-7
CDR3: CASSLSGRGHEQYF

V: TRBV2
J: TRBJ1-2
CDR3: CASSAQVSNYGYTF

V: TRBV10-3
J: TRBJ2-1
CDR3: CAIGTTSGSSDEQFF

V: TRBV11-2
J: TRBJ2-5
CDR3: CASCESSVKETQYF

V: TRBV5-4
J: TRBJ2-3
CDR3: CASTLGTSGITDTQYF

V: TRBV6-5
J: TRBJ2-3
CDR3: CASSSFSGRPDTQYF

V: TRBV27
J: TRBJ2-3
CDR3: CASSLSVTDTQYF

V: TRBV19
J: TRBJ1-1
CDR3: CATRGGITEAFF

V: TRBV18
J: TRBJ1-4
CDR3: CASSPGHRNEKLFF

V: TRBV29-1
J: TRBJ2-7
CDR3: CSVRIPDRGEQYF

V: TRBV2
J: TRBJ1-1
CDR3: CAPIGENTEAFF

V: TRBV28
J: TRBJ2-7
CDR3: CASSWIAGVTYEQYF

V: TRBV9
J: TRBJ2-1
CDR3: CASSVDRGSDPYNEQFF

V: TRBV5-5
J: TRBJ2-7
CDR3: CASRSREPPYEQYF

V: TRBV19
J: TRBJ1-5
CDR3: CASSTKTGEKYSNQPQHF

V: TRBV19
J: TRBJ2-7
CDR3: CASSIVAGIIDEQYF

V: TRBV19
J: TRBJ2-5
CDR3: CASSNEIGETQYF

V: TRBV7-9
J: TRBJ2-7
CDR3: CASSLTVSSYEQYF

V: TRBV2
J: TRBJ2-3
CDR3: CATLAGGPRDTQYF

V: TRBV7-6
J: TRBJ2-2
CDR3: CASSLYQRENTGELFF

V: TRBV6-1
J: TRBJ2-3
CDR3: CASSEWGRKDTQYF

V: TRBV11-2
J: TRBJ2-7
CDR3: CASSADLDRTYEQYF

V: TRBV2
J: TRBJ2-7
CDR3: CASSWDSSYEQYF